These 26 T cell receptor beta chains originate from one sample sequenced in a study of PD-1 blockade in classical Hodgkin lymphoma. The data were produced by immunoSEQ multiplex PCR, yet TCRdb's version contains in-frame clones alone and is incomplete. The table lists about 2,700 clones, approximately 70% of them singletons. Exposure to brentuximab vedotin varied, and each patient had relapsed following autologous stem cell transplantation. CD8+ T cells were isolated from thawed PBMCs by magnetic negative selection. Here the sequenced sample was CD8+ T cells from blood, taken at baseline. These receptors were collected from a human donor with classical Hodgkin lymphoma.

This chain connects TRBV4-2 to TRBJ2-5, with 12 bases identical to TRBD2. The CDR3 is made up of 17 amino acids. Germline CDR1 reads LGHNA; CDR2 reads YNFKEQ. Germline trimming cut 2 bases from V and 4 bases from J; bases unmatched to any gene: 8. The CDR3, as DNA: TGTGCCAGCAGCCAACCCTCCGTGACTAGCGGGGGAGAGACCCAGTACTTC. Its translation: CASSQPSVTSGGETQYF.

This clone has just one count. The chain is built from TRBV7-9 and TRBJ2-5; 8 bases line up with TRBD1. Germline V gene lookup returns CDR1 SEHNR and CDR2 FQNEAQ (reference sequence). CDR3 length equals 13 residues. Trimming at V came to 10 bases and at J to 8 bases, leaving 12 bases not matched to a gene. CDR3: CATQGQGARTQYF. The DNA of the CDR3 is TGTGCCACTCAGGGCCAGGGGGCGCGTACCCAGTACTTC.

The chain uses TRBV13 and TRBJ1-1; weak D call: TRBD1 (6 bases). The CDR3 loop spans 14 amino acids. V was cut by 8 bases and J by 4 bases, with 17 bases left in between. Germline lookup yields CDR1 PRHDT and CDR2 FYEKMQ (reference sequence). The CDR3 is CASGEGVGGTEAFF. In DNA form, the CDR3 reads TGTGCCAGCGGGGAGGGGGTCGGTGGCACTGAAGCTTTCTTT.

J is TRBJ2-1 and V is TRBV19; TRBD1 is a possible D gene (6 bases). V was shortened by 10 bases and J by 6 bases, with 25 bases between the two germline ends. The germline CDR1 and CDR2 sequences are LNHDA and SQIVND (reference sequence). This CDR3 has 16 amino acids. This CDR3 reads CATQEEVWAGANEQFF. CDR3 DNA: TGTGCCACTCAAGAGGAGGTTTGGGCAGGGGCCAATGAGCAGTTCTTC.

This chain uses TRBV15 with TRBJ2-2, with 14 bases matching TRBD2. The ends lost 0 bases at V and 4 bases at J; junction bases unmatched: 13. The CDR3 is made up of 21 amino acids. Per the germline V gene, CDR1 is LNHNV and CDR2 is YYDKDF (reference sequence). CDR3 in amino acids: CATSRDWSGLAGVGGTGELFF. The CDR3 nucleotides are TGTGCCACCAGCAGAGATTGGTCGGGACTAGCGGGAGTTGGGGGCACCGGGGAGCTGTTTTTT.

This sequence joins TRBV7-6 and TRBJ1-1; D is perhaps TRBD1 (6 bases). With 6 bases removed from V and 4 bases from J, the gap between germline ends came to 18 bases. CDR3 length equals 15 residues. Germline CDR1 and CDR2: SGHVS and FNYEAQ. The CDR3 DNA reads as TGTGCCAGCAGTACCACGCAGGGAGGGGGCACTGAAGCTTTCTTT. Protein: CASSTTQGGGTEAFF.

This clone came up once. V and J are TRBV5-1 and TRBJ2-1; the D gene is possibly TRBD2 (5 bases). The CDR3 extends over 16 amino acids. Germline V CDR1 and CDR2: SGHRS, YFSETQ. Between the trimmed V and J ends, which lost 0 bases and 1 base, there was a span of 11 bases. CDR3 nucleotides: TGCGCCAGCAGCTTGGTGGCTCGGGAATCCTACAATGAGCAGTTCTTC. It specifies CASSLVARESYNEQFF.

This clone has a handful of counts. The chain joins TRBV19 to TRBJ2-1; TRBD1 aligns across 7 bases. Germline-derived CDR1 and CDR2 are LNHDA and SQIVND (reference sequence). The CDR3 contains 13 residues. Trimming removed 7 bases from V and 7 bases from J; junction bases left unmatched: 7. CDR3: CASTSTGWNEQFF. The CDR3 DNA reads as TGTGCCAGTACCTCGACAGGGTGGAATGAGCAGTTCTTC. Full variable domain (outside the CDR3, taken from reference TRBV19 and TRBJ2-1): DGGITQSPKYLFRKEGQNVTLSCEQNLNHDAMYWYRQDPGQGLRLIYYSQIVNDFQKGDIAEGYSVSREKKESFPLTVTSAQKNPTAFYLCASTSTGWNEQFFGPGTRLTVL.

This chain joins TRBV7-9 and TRBJ2-2; TRBD2 matches 11 bases. This CDR3 comprises 18 residues. The V segment lost 4 bases and the J segment 4 bases; nucleotides outside the gene matches: 11. From germline, CDR1 is SEHNR and CDR2 FQNEAQ (reference sequence). As DNA, the CDR3 is TGTGCCAGCAGCTCGGGGGTAGCGGGAGGGCCCGCCACCGGGGAGCTGTTTTTT. Amino acids: CASSSGVAGGPATGELFF.

The rearrangement links TRBV27 to TRBJ1-1; 11 nucleotides align to TRBD1. V was pared by 6 bases and J by 0 bases, with 0 bases of the junction left unmatched. Germline V gene data show CDR1 as MNHEY and CDR2 as SMNVEV (reference sequence). The CDR3 runs to 14 residues. The CDR3 DNA is TGTGCCAGCAGGGACAGGGGGCTGAACACTGAAGCTTTCTTT. Its protein product is CASRDRGLNTEAFF.

The chain combines TRBV19 with TRBJ2-7; D remains unclear. This CDR3 has 15 amino acids. Germline V gene sequence: CDR1 LNHDA, CDR2 SQIVND (reference sequence). V lost 3 bases and J 0 bases, leaving 12 bases between the germline ends. CDR3 in DNA: TGTGCCAGTAGTATCGGCCTGAACCCCTCCTACGAGCAGTACTTC. Translating it yields CASSIGLNPSYEQYF.

This clone was recorded only once. This sequence joins TRBV2 and TRBJ2-2; TRBD2 might be the D (5 bases). With 2 bases removed from V and 8 bases from J, the gap between germline ends came to 15 bases. Per germline, CDR1 SNHLY and CDR2 FYNNEI. CDR3 length equals 15 residues. The CDR3 DNA reads as TGTGCCAGCAGTGAAATTGGAGGCCGACCGGGGGAGCTGTTTTTT. Translation gives CASSEIGGRPGELFF.

The CDR3 here is CASSFTAPGGEAFF. The CDR3 nucleotides are TGTGCCAGTAGTTTTACAGCGCCCGGGGGTGAAGCTTTCTTT. The gene calls are TRBV19 and TRBJ1-1, with D tentatively TRBD1 (5 bases). The CDR3 loop spans 14 amino acids. CDR1 and CDR2 (germline): LNHDA, SQIVND (reference sequence). V shed 5 bases and J shed 7 bases, with 17 bases lying between them.

The V gene is TRBV7-9, the J gene TRBJ2-7; D is possibly TRBD2 (5 bases). Germline CDR1 is SEHNR and CDR2 is FQNEAQ (reference sequence). CDR3 length: 15 amino acids. Trimming cost V 7 bases and J 3 bases, with 19 bases left between them. Written as DNA, the CDR3 is TGTGCCAGCAACCCACTTGAGAGGGCCGTCTACGAGCAGTACTTC. It specifies CASNPLERAVYEQYF. The whole variable domain, filled in from reference TRBV7-9 and TRBJ2-7, reads DTGVSQNPRHKITKRGQNVTFRCDPISEHNRLYWYRQTLGQGPEFLTYFQNEAQLEKSRLLSDRFSAERPKGSFSTLEIQRTEQGDSAMYLCASNPLERAVYEQYFGPGTRLTVT.

The V gene is TRBV4-3, the J gene TRBJ2-5; a possible D gene is TRBD2 (6 bases). V dropped 0 bases and J dropped 2 bases, with 13 bases sitting between them. The germline V gene has CDR1 LGHNA and CDR2 YSLEER. The CDR3 covers 16 residues. The CDR3, as DNA: TGCGCCAGCAGCCAAGAAGTGGCGACTAGACAAGAGACCCAGTACTTC. This codes for CASSQEVATRQETQYF.

The gene calls are TRBV28 and TRBJ1-3; TRBD1 matches at 9 bases. CDR3 length: 16 amino acids. V trimming: 2 bases; J trimming: 2 bases; junction bases outside the gene matches: 4. Germline-derived CDR1 and CDR2 are MDHEN and SYDVKM. Here the CDR3 DNA reads TGTGCCAGCAGTTTAGGGGGGACAGGGACTGGAAACACCATATATTTT. Translation gives CASSLGGTGTGNTIYF.

The V and J genes are TRBV4-1 and TRBJ2-5, with 8 bases identical to TRBD2. Germline CDR1 reads MGHRA; CDR2 reads YSYEKL. Trimming took 4 bases from V and 2 from J; bases not matched to a gene: 12. This CDR3 contains 17 residues. CDR3 in amino acids: CASSLLGLEVVQETQYF. CDR3 in DNA: TGCGCCAGCAGCCTCCTGGGACTAGAGGTCGTACAAGAGACCCAGTACTTC.

This clone was detected only a few times. The chain has TRBV4-1 and TRBJ2-7; 15 nucleotides line up with TRBD2. The CDR3 is 18 amino acids. Trimming cost V 5 bases and J 2 bases; bases outside gene matches: 10. Germline CDR1 MGHRA, CDR2 YSYEKL. Here the CDR3 reads CASSSIGTSGGMTYEQYF. CDR3 DNA sequence: TGCGCCAGCAGCTCTATAGGGACTAGCGGGGGGATGACCTACGAGCAGTACTTC.

The CDR3 sequence is CARSLDGTEFYEQYF. CDR3 sequence (DNA): TGTGCCAGAAGCTTGGATGGGACGGAATTCTACGAGCAGTACTTC. The rearrangement uses TRBV5-3 and TRBJ2-7; possibly TRBD1 or TRBD2 for D (5 bases each). TRBV5-3 is filed as an ORF, its function uncertain. With 0 bases removed from V and 3 bases from J, the gap between germline ends came to 13 bases. The CDR3 runs 15 residues.

V gene TRBV30 combines with J gene TRBJ2-7; TRBD1 is a possible D gene (5 bases). V lost 3 bases to trimming and J lost 3 bases, with 6 bases between them. Germline V CDR1 and CDR2: GTSNPN, SVGIG (reference sequence). This CDR3 region has 11 residues. The CDR3 region has the DNA TGTGCCTGGAGAGGGGACTACGAGCAGTACTTC. Translated, it gives CAWRGDYEQYF.

Only a few counts were recorded for this clone. The rearrangement links TRBV9 to TRBJ1-2; D is unresolved. Germline V CDR1 and CDR2: SGDLS, YYNGEE. This CDR3 has 14 amino acids. V lost 0 bases to trimming and J lost 4 bases, with 10 bases between them. Written as DNA, the CDR3 is TGTGCCAGCAGCGTAGTCGGCGGCCCCTATGGCTACACCTTC. Translating it yields CASSVVGGPYGYTF.

The gene calls are TRBV7-9 and TRBJ1-4, with D maybe TRBD1 (6 bases). The germline gives CDR1 SEHNR, CDR2 FQNEAQ (reference sequence). This CDR3 has 17 residues. The germline V and J ends were trimmed by 2 bases and 0 bases, with 13 bases remaining between them. CDR3: CASSLPSGQATNEKLFF. CDR3 nucleotide sequence: TGTGCCAGCAGCTTACCTTCGGGACAAGCAACTAATGAAAAACTGTTTTTT.

This clone was observed once. The CDR3: CASSTRLEWHSYEQYF. In DNA form, the CDR3 reads TGTGCCAGCAGCACCCGACTAGAGTGGCACTCCTACGAGCAGTACTTC. The V call is TRBV5-6, the J call TRBJ2-5, with a possible D match to TRBD2 (6 bases). The J call is uncertain, as TRBJ2-7 better fits the DNA end. The V gene's germline CDR1 is SGHDT and CDR2 YYEEEE. The CDR3 extends over 16 amino acids.

This clone has just a few counts. V gene TRBV9 combines with J gene TRBJ1-5; 8 bases are shared with TRBD1. The CDR3 is 12 residues long. CDR1 SGDLS and CDR2 YYNGEE come from the germline V gene. J gave up 9 bases and V 8 bases, and 7 bases lay outside the gene matches. CDR3 in amino acids: CASGQGEWPQHF. CDR3 nucleotides: TGTGCCAGTGGACAGGGTGAATGGCCCCAGCATTTT.

The CDR3 here is CASTTGSNQPQHF. The CDR3, as DNA: TGTGCCAGCACCACAGGGAGCAATCAGCCCCAGCATTTT. The chain uses TRBV19 and TRBJ1-5, with D possibly being TRBD1 (6 bases). The V and J ends lost 9 bases and 1 base respectively, with 10 bases between them. This CDR3 is 13 amino acids long. The germline V gene has CDR1 LNHDA and CDR2 SQIVND (reference sequence).

This chain uses TRBV18 with TRBJ1-1; D uncertain. V lost 3 bases and J lost 1, with 12 bases in between. CDR1 is KGHSH and CDR2 is LQKENI in the germline V gene. This CDR3 contains 15 residues. The CDR3 region is CASSPGIFQNTEAFF. The CDR3 nucleotides are TGTGCCAGCTCACCGGGCATCTTTCAGAACACTGAAGCTTTCTTT.